This record looks at one TCR beta chain sequence and its context. Its antigen is unidentified. This table comes from immunoSEQ multiplex PCR, and its TCRdb copy is limited to in-frame clones, with some not included. The sample has about 33,000 clones; roughly 78% are singletons. These data originate in a study of T cells in localized non-small cell lung cancer. Findings of the study overall: The highest T cell clonality was in uninvolved adjacent lung, above tumor. Adjacent lung held a median roughly 60 of the top 100 tumor clones. Elevated blood T cell density was associated with longer overall survival.

V lost 3 bases, J lost 3 bases, and 18 bases lay in between. CDR1 and CDR2 (germline): MNHEY, SMNVEV (reference sequence). The CDR3 is 16 residues long. This TCR was recovered from a male donor aged 60 or over with stage III squamous cell lung carcinoma. V is TRBV27 and J is TRBJ2-7, with D hard to call. The sequences come from peripheral blood, collected before any cancer treatment. CDR3 in DNA: TGTGCCAGCAGTTTTCGCCCCCAGATACCGAACTACGAGCAGTACTTC. This encodes CASSFRPQIPNYEQYF.